This is a list of T cell receptor beta chains from one sample in a study of breast tumors, draining lymph nodes, adjacent tissues. Via MiXCR, TCRdb re-called the multiplex PCR reads, giving one row per CDR3 protein. The table has around 130,000 distinct CDR3 sequences, 15% to 20% seen once. Sequencing was carried out using axillary lymph node tissue. Source of these receptors: a female donor with breast cancer. Some clones in this sample may be carry-over from other donors' samples. Both conserved end residues are part of each CDR3. Fields, in order: clone size, V gene, D gene, J gene, CDR3 DNA, CDR3 protein. A D gene is named only where the DNA matches it firmly. The size entry is marked missing in some rows and otherwise reads once, few, many or a size class.

>few|TRBV5-1|TRBD2|TRBJ2-5
TGCGCCAGCAGCGGAAAGACTAGCGGGGGTGCTCTGGAGACCCAGTACTTC
CASSGKTSGGALETQYF
>many|TRBV27|-|TRBJ1-3
TGTGCCAGCAGTTTTAAACCCCTACCTGGAAACACCATATATTTT
CASSFKPLPGNTIYF
>few|TRBV30|-|TRBJ2-3
TGTGCCTGGAGACCCCCTCCAAGCACAGATACGCAGTATTTT
CAWRPPPSTDTQYF
>-|TRBV19|-|TRBJ2-1
TGTGCCAGTAGTATATCTAGGAACGACCGTAACTACAATGAGCAGTTCTTC
CASSISRNDRNYNEQFF
>many|TRBV29-1|TRBD2|TRBJ2-3
TGCAGCGTCACACCGGGACTAGTGCCAGATACGCAGTATTTT
CSVTPGLVPDTQYF
>few|TRBV28|-|TRBJ1-5
TGTGCCAGCAGTTTAGAGACAGAGTATCAGCCCCAGCATTTT
CASSLETEYQPQHF
>many|TRBV28|-|TRBJ1-2
TGTGCCAGCAAACTCCCGGCGGGGTCTGGCTACACCTTC
CASKLPAGSGYTF
>many|TRBV5-1|TRBD2|TRBJ2-7
TGCGCCAGCAGCGCCGGGACTAGGCGGGTCTACGAGCAGTACTTC
CASSAGTRRVYEQYF
>many|TRBV3-1|-|TRBJ1-2
TGTGCCAGCTCCCTAGACAGATTCTATGGCTACACCTTC
CASSLDRFYGYTF
>-|TRBV19|-|TRBJ1-1
TGTGCCAGTAGTATATATACGAGAAACACTGAAGCTTTCTTT
CASSIYTRNTEAFF
>-|TRBV18|TRBD2|TRBJ2-5
TGTGCCAGCTCACCAGGACTAGCGGGGGGGTACCAAGGGACCCAGTACTTC
CASSPGLAGGYQGTQYF
>-|TRBV7-2|TRBD2|TRBJ2-5
TGTGCCAGCAGCTTAGCGGGACTAGCGGCGAAAGAGACCCAGTACTTC
CASSLAGLAAKETQYF
>many|TRBV15|TRBD2|TRBJ2-1
TGTGCCACCAGCAGATATGTGGGGGGGACTAGTAATGAGCAGTTCTTC
CATSRYVGGTSNEQFF
>many|TRBV6-5|-|TRBJ1-5
TGTGCCAGCTCAGGGACAAGGAATCAGCCCCAGCATTTT
CASSGTRNQPQHF
>many|TRBV6-5|-|TRBJ2-2
TGTGCCAGCAGTTTCCTGGCAGGGGAGCTGTTTTTT
CASSFLAGELFF
>medium-sized|TRBV7-9|TRBD1|TRBJ2-7
TGTGCCAGCAGCCACCGGGACAGAAACTACGAGCAGTACTTC
CASSHRDRNYEQYF
>few|TRBV7-6|TRBD2|TRBJ2-5
TGTGCCAGCAGCTGGGCGGGGGGGCCGCAAGAGACCCAGTACTTC
CASSWAGGPQETQYF
>many|TRBV13|-|TRBJ1-6
TGTGCCAGCAGCCTCGGGGGATTTTCCTATAATTCACCCCTCCACTTT
CASSLGGFSYNSPLHF
>-|TRBV6-5|-|TRBJ2-7
TGTGCCAGCCGGGACTTTTCGCCCTCCTACGAGCAGTACTTC
CASRDFSPSYEQYF
>many|TRBV7-9|-|TRBJ2-5
TGTGCCAGCAGCTTAGTCAGGGGTGGAGAGACCCAGTACTTC
CASSLVRGGETQYF
>-|TRBV6-2/TRBV6-3|-|TRBJ1-5
TGTGCCAGCAGTTACTCCACTGGGTTCAGCAGCAATCAGCCCCAGCATTTT
CASSYSTGFSSNQPQHF
>many|TRBV7-9|TRBD1|TRBJ2-2
TGTGCCAGCACAAGCTTTTTCGGGACAGGACGATTTTCGAACACCGGGGAGCTGTTTTTT
CASTSFFGTGRFSNTGELFF
>-|TRBV11-3|TRBD2|TRBJ2-2
TGTGCCAGCAGACCGGGAGGGCGGCCCCCCGGGGAGCTGTTTTTT
CASRPGGRPPGELFF
>many|TRBV4-2|TRBD2|TRBJ2-5
TGTGCCAGCAGCCAAGATAGAGCGGGATCGCAAGAGACCCAGTACTTC
CASSQDRAGSQETQYF